Listed below are T cell receptor beta chains from one sample, sequenced in a study of glioma-infiltrating T cells. TCRdb called the multiplex PCR reads again in MiXCR, with one record for every CDR3 protein. This sample carries about 140,000 distinct CDR3 sequences, about two fifths of them seen once, and the ten largest clones take 20%. Sequenced: glioma tissue, nonneoplastic brain tissue, or PBMCs (not recorded which). The receptors shown here come from a human donor with low-grade glioma or glioblastoma, undergoing nonglioma brain surgery, or in good health (not recorded which). Each CDR3 is given with its conserved first and last residue. Fields, in order: D gene, J gene, clone size, V gene, CDR3 DNA, CDR3 protein. A D gene is named only where the DNA matches it firmly. Clone size is not always given. Where it is, it says once, few, many or a class for expanded clones.

d_gene: TRBD1; j_gene: TRBJ2-2; abundance: .; v_gene: TRBV7-9; CDR3nt: TGTGCCAGCAGCCCCGGACAGGGATCAGCCGGGGAGCTGTTTTTT; CDR3aa: CASSPGQGSAGELFF
d_gene: TRBD1; j_gene: TRBJ2-1; abundance: .; v_gene: TRBV18; CDR3nt: TGTGCCAGCTCACAAGAAGGGACAGACGGAGAGCAGTTCTTC; CDR3aa: CASSQEGTDGEQFF
d_gene: .; j_gene: TRBJ1-1; abundance: many; v_gene: TRBV2; CDR3nt: TGTGCGGATTCTCCCTACACTGAAGCTTTCTTT; CDR3aa: CADSPYTEAFF
d_gene: .; j_gene: TRBJ1-1; abundance: .; v_gene: TRBV7-9; CDR3nt: TGTGCCAGCAGCAGGGTTGAACGTACTGAAGCTTTCTTT; CDR3aa: CASSRVERTEAFF
d_gene: .; j_gene: TRBJ1-3; abundance: .; v_gene: TRBV2; CDR3nt: TGTGCCAGCAAACCGCAGGGTCCTGGAAACACCATATATTTT; CDR3aa: CASKPQGPGNTIYF
d_gene: .; j_gene: TRBJ2-3; abundance: few; v_gene: TRBV2; CDR3nt: TGTGCCAGCCGGCAGCGTAGCACAGATACGCAGTATTTT; CDR3aa: CASRQRSTDTQYF
d_gene: .; j_gene: TRBJ2-5; abundance: few; v_gene: TRBV7-9; CDR3nt: TGTGCCAGCAGCCGCCGGGAGATCCAAGAGACCCAGTACTTC; CDR3aa: CASSRREIQETQYF
d_gene: .; j_gene: TRBJ2-7; abundance: .; v_gene: TRBV4-3; CDR3nt: TGCGCCAGCAGCCAAGATCTTACAGGGTTTTTTCAAGAGCAGTACTTC; CDR3aa: CASSQDLTGFFQEQYF
d_gene: .; j_gene: TRBJ2-3; abundance: .; v_gene: TRBV6-1; CDR3nt: TGTGCCAGCACCACGGGGGGCGCAGGACCAGATACGCAGTATTTT; CDR3aa: CASTTGGAGPDTQYF
d_gene: .; j_gene: TRBJ1-4; abundance: .; v_gene: TRBV2; CDR3nt: TGTGCCAGCAGTGATAGCAGGGGAAGAGAAAAACTGTTTTTT; CDR3aa: CASSDSRGREKLFF
d_gene: TRBD1; j_gene: TRBJ1-3; abundance: .; v_gene: TRBV19; CDR3nt: TGTGCCAGTAGTGGAGGGACAGCCCTTCCTGGAAACACCATATATTTT; CDR3aa: CASSGGTALPGNTIYF
d_gene: .; j_gene: TRBJ2-5; abundance: .; v_gene: TRBV2; CDR3nt: TGTGCCAGCAGTGATCCCGGGCTCCAAGAGACCCAGTACTTC; CDR3aa: CASSDPGLQETQYF
d_gene: TRBD2; j_gene: TRBJ2-3; abundance: .; v_gene: TRBV18; CDR3nt: TGTGCCAGTTACCAGCGGGGTAGAGGAACAGATACGCAGTATTTT; CDR3aa: CASYQRGRGTDTQYF
d_gene: TRBD2; j_gene: TRBJ2-5; abundance: .; v_gene: TRBV4-3; CDR3nt: TGCGCCAGCAGCCAAGGGGGGGGAGAGACCCAGTACTTC; CDR3aa: CASSQGGGETQYF
d_gene: .; j_gene: TRBJ1-5; abundance: .; v_gene: TRBV27; CDR3nt: TGTGCCACAGGGACAAAAGGGTTTGGAAATCAGCCCCAGCATTTT; CDR3aa: CATGTKGFGNQPQHF
d_gene: .; j_gene: TRBJ2-1; abundance: .; v_gene: TRBV27; CDR3nt: TGTGCCAGCACCCTGGGGAATGAGCAGTTCTTC; CDR3aa: CASTLGNEQFF
d_gene: .; j_gene: TRBJ1-3; abundance: .; v_gene: TRBV4-1; CDR3nt: TGCGCCAGCAGCCCCCCTTCTGGAAACACCATATATTTT; CDR3aa: CASSPPSGNTIYF
d_gene: .; j_gene: TRBJ2-3; abundance: many; v_gene: TRBV5-1; CDR3nt: TGCGCCAGCAGCAGAGGACCACGGGGAGATACGCAGTATTTT; CDR3aa: CASSRGPRGDTQYF
d_gene: .; j_gene: TRBJ2-3; abundance: .; v_gene: TRBV7-6; CDR3nt: TGTGCCAGCAGCTTAGAGAGCGCCGGGGACACAGATACGCAGTATTTT; CDR3aa: CASSLESAGDTDTQYF
d_gene: TRBD2; j_gene: TRBJ2-3; abundance: few; v_gene: TRBV2; CDR3nt: TGTGCCAGCAGTGCGGGTAGCGGGAGAACAGATACGCAGTATTTT; CDR3aa: CASSAGSGRTDTQYF
d_gene: .; j_gene: TRBJ1-2; abundance: many; v_gene: TRBV27; CDR3nt: TGTGCCAGCAGTTTAAGCGGCAGGGGTGTTGGCTACACCTTC; CDR3aa: CASSLSGRGVGYTF
d_gene: TRBD2; j_gene: TRBJ2-3; abundance: .; v_gene: TRBV11-1; CDR3nt: TGTGCCAGCAGCTCCGGACTAGCGGGGTCTACGCAGTATTTT; CDR3aa: CASSSGLAGSTQYF
d_gene: .; j_gene: TRBJ1-1; abundance: .; v_gene: TRBV4-1; CDR3nt: TGCGCCAGCAGCCATCTCACTCGGGGGACTGAAGCTTTCTTT; CDR3aa: CASSHLTRGTEAFF
d_gene: .; j_gene: TRBJ1-2; abundance: once; v_gene: TRBV7-2; CDR3nt: TGTGCCAGCAGCTTAGTTAAAGGGGGAGGTTATGGCTACACCTTC; CDR3aa: CASSLVKGGGYGYTF
d_gene: TRBD2; j_gene: TRBJ2-1; abundance: .; v_gene: TRBV4-1; CDR3nt: TGCGCCAGCAGCCAAGCAGGGACTAGCGGGAGAAGTGAGCAGTTCTTC; CDR3aa: CASSQAGTSGRSEQFF
d_gene: .; j_gene: TRBJ2-2; abundance: .; v_gene: TRBV27; CDR3nt: TGTGCCAGCAGTCTCCTTGTCGACACCGGGGAGCTGTTTTTT; CDR3aa: CASSLLVDTGELFF
d_gene: .; j_gene: TRBJ1-1; abundance: .; v_gene: TRBV7-9; CDR3nt: TGTGCCAGCAGCTTAGACAGATACAGGGCCAACACTGAAGCTTTCTTT; CDR3aa: CASSLDRYRANTEAFF